The rows below give T cell receptor beta chains drawn from one sample of a study of cytomegalovirus exposure and HLA in healthy donors. The repertoire was sequenced with immunoSEQ multiplex PCR; TCRdb's copy has only in-frame clones and lacks some. The sample shows roughly 160,000 clones, over 75% of them seen only once. Sequencing input: PBMCs. The origin of the receptors is a man aged 45-65 years in good health and CMV-seropositive. Each CDR3 is given with its conserved first and last residue. D genes are given only for firm matches. The size entry is marked missing in some rows and otherwise reads once, few, many or a size class.

j_call: TRBJ2-3
clone_size: once
d_call: TRBD1
v_call: TRBV9
cdr3_aa: CASSGRTGGTDTQYF
cdr3_nt: TGTGCCAGCAGCGGACGAACAGGGGGAACAGATACGCAGTATTTT

j_call: TRBJ1-1
clone_size: -
d_call: TRBD1
v_call: TRBV6-5
cdr3_aa: CASSKRTGVNTEAFF
cdr3_nt: TGTGCCAGCAGCAAGAGGACAGGGGTGAACACTGAAGCTTTCTTT

j_call: TRBJ1-5
clone_size: -
d_call: TRBD1
v_call: TRBV7-8
cdr3_aa: CASSSLRQGRQPQHF
cdr3_nt: TGTGCCAGCAGCTCCTTAAGACAGGGGAGACAGCCCCAGCATTTT

j_call: TRBJ2-2
clone_size: -
d_call: -
v_call: TRBV10-1
cdr3_aa: CASSRQDHGTGELFF
cdr3_nt: TGCGCCAGCAGCAGACAGGACCACGGCACCGGGGAGCTGTTTTTT

j_call: TRBJ2-2
clone_size: -
d_call: TRBD1
v_call: TRBV5-6
cdr3_aa: CASSRGQANTGELFF
cdr3_nt: TGTGCCAGCAGCCGCGGACAGGCGAACACCGGGGAGCTGTTTTTT

j_call: TRBJ1-1
clone_size: medium-sized
d_call: -
v_call: TRBV19
cdr3_aa: CASTGQFNTEAFF
cdr3_nt: TGTGCCAGTACCGGACAATTTAACACTGAAGCTTTCTTT

j_call: TRBJ1-1
clone_size: -
d_call: -
v_call: TRBV6-6
cdr3_aa: CASSYGGGPNEAFF
cdr3_nt: TGTGCCAGCAGTTACGGCGGGGGGCCTAATGAAGCTTTCTTT

j_call: TRBJ1-3
clone_size: -
d_call: TRBD1
v_call: TRBV27
cdr3_aa: CASSLPPRDREVGVNTIYF
cdr3_nt: TGTGCCAGCAGTTTACCTCCCCGGGACAGGGAAGTAGGGGTAAACACCATATATTTT

j_call: TRBJ2-1
clone_size: -
d_call: TRBD2
v_call: TRBV9
cdr3_aa: CASSATSGIYNEQFF
cdr3_nt: TGTGCCAGCAGTGCAACTAGCGGAATTTACAATGAGCAGTTCTTC

j_call: TRBJ1-1
clone_size: -
d_call: -
v_call: TRBV6-5
cdr3_aa: CASSFDSPMTEAFF
cdr3_nt: TGTGCCAGCAGTTTCGACAGCCCAATGACTGAAGCTTTCTTT

j_call: TRBJ1-2
clone_size: -
d_call: TRBD1
v_call: TRBV4-3
cdr3_aa: CASSGRGHSYGYTF
cdr3_nt: TGCGCCAGCAGCGGTAGGGGGCACAGCTATGGCTACACCTTC

j_call: TRBJ1-1
clone_size: -
d_call: TRBD1
v_call: TRBV6-4
cdr3_aa: CASSATGGQAEAFF
cdr3_nt: TGTGCCAGCAGTGCCACAGGGGGCCAGGCTGAAGCTTTCTTT

j_call: TRBJ1-4
clone_size: -
d_call: TRBD1
v_call: TRBV27
cdr3_aa: CASSSRQGGMANEKLFF
cdr3_nt: TGTGCCAGCAGTTCTCGACAGGGGGGGATGGCTAATGAAAAACTGTTTTTT

j_call: TRBJ2-7
clone_size: -
d_call: TRBD1
v_call: TRBV5-8
cdr3_aa: CASSYRGAYEQYF
cdr3_nt: TGTGCCAGCAGTTACAGGGGTGCCTACGAGCAGTACTTC

j_call: TRBJ2-6
clone_size: -
d_call: -
v_call: TRBV15
cdr3_aa: CATSRDQLASGANVLTF
cdr3_nt: TGTGCCACCAGCAGAGATCAGTTGGCCTCTGGGGCCAACGTCCTGACTTTC

j_call: TRBJ1-1
clone_size: -
d_call: -
v_call: TRBV19
cdr3_aa: CASSPSPRVGTEAFF
cdr3_nt: TGTGCCAGTAGTCCCTCACCCAGGGTTGGGACTGAAGCTTTCTTT

j_call: TRBJ2-1
clone_size: -
d_call: TRBD2
v_call: TRBV9
cdr3_aa: CASSQGLAGGGVEQFF
cdr3_nt: TGTGCCAGCAGCCAGGGACTAGCGGGGGGAGGGGTCGAGCAGTTCTTC

j_call: TRBJ2-3
clone_size: -
d_call: TRBD1
v_call: TRBV5-1
cdr3_aa: CASSSDRARTDTQYF
cdr3_nt: TGCGCCAGCAGCTCGGACAGGGCTCGCACAGATACGCAGTATTTT

j_call: TRBJ2-5
clone_size: -
d_call: -
v_call: TRBV6-4
cdr3_aa: CASSDEISRGAGTQYF
cdr3_nt: TGTGCCAGCAGTGACGAGATTTCCCGGGGGGCGGGGACCCAGTACTTC

j_call: TRBJ2-1
clone_size: few
d_call: TRBD1
v_call: TRBV4-2
cdr3_aa: CASSQGQGTYNEQFF
cdr3_nt: TGTGCCAGCAGCCAAGGACAGGGTACCTACAATGAGCAGTTCTTC

j_call: TRBJ1-2
clone_size: few
d_call: -
v_call: TRBV6-5
cdr3_aa: CASSYVVGSFYGYTF
cdr3_nt: TGTGCCAGCAGTTACGTTGTGGGGAGTTTCTATGGCTACACCTTC

j_call: TRBJ1-1
clone_size: -
d_call: -
v_call: TRBV30
cdr3_aa: CAWSRETEAFF
cdr3_nt: TGTGCCTGGAGTCGTGAGACTGAAGCTTTCTTT

j_call: TRBJ1-4
clone_size: -
d_call: -
v_call: TRBV7-2
cdr3_aa: CASSLVWGDNEKLFF
cdr3_nt: TGTGCCAGCAGCTTAGTATGGGGGGATAATGAAAAACTGTTTTTT

j_call: TRBJ1-5
clone_size: -
d_call: -
v_call: TRBV6-5
cdr3_aa: CASSPLQGGQPQHF
cdr3_nt: TGTGCCAGCAGTCCCCTACAGGGCGGGCAGCCCCAGCATTTT

j_call: TRBJ1-2
clone_size: -
d_call: -
v_call: TRBV11-2
cdr3_aa: CASSLDVQAGGYTF
cdr3_nt: TGTGCCAGCAGCTTAGATGTCCAGGCTGGTGGCTACACCTTC